These T cell receptor beta chains were read from a single sample in a study of STAT5B mutations in CD4+ large granular lymphocyte leukemia. Sequencing was performed with immunoSEQ multiplex PCR; in TCRdb, only in-frame clones are kept and a portion is missing. The sample contains about 38,000 clones, 75% to 85% of which appear only once. Input material: CD4+ T cells from blood buffy coats. These receptors came from a human donor in good health. The CDR3 runs from the conserved cysteine through the conserved F or W. The D gene is left open where the match is weak. Clone sizes are given selectively: once, few, many, or a class where the clone is expanded.

>TRBV7-9|NA|TRBJ2-7|NA
CASSFESYEQYF
TGTGCCAGCAGCTTTGAGTCCTACGAGCAGTACTTC
>TRBV10-3|NA|TRBJ2-5|TRBD2
CAIMGQRGGSETQYF
TGTGCCATCATGGGGCAGCGGGGGGGCTCGGAGACCCAGTACTTC
>TRBV27|NA|TRBJ1-2|NA
CASSAGTNSNGYTF
TGTGCCAGCAGTGCCGGGACAAATTCTAATGGCTACACCTTC
>TRBV7-9|NA|TRBJ2-2|TRBD1
CASSAVPGQGAGELFF
TGTGCCAGCAGCGCAGTCCCGGGACAGGGGGCCGGGGAGCTGTTTTTT
>TRBV9|NA|TRBJ2-1|NA
CASSVVVGSYNEQFF
TGTGCCAGCAGCGTAGTTGTAGGGAGCTACAATGAGCAGTTCTTC
>TRBV18|NA|TRBJ2-7|TRBD2
CASSPPTSGRPYYEQYF
TGTGCCAGCTCACCGCCTACTAGCGGGAGGCCGTACTACGAGCAGTACTTC
>TRBV5-1|NA|TRBJ2-2|NA
CASCIMAPGQNTGELFF
TGCGCCAGCTGTATTATGGCGCCGGGACAAAACACCGGGGAGCTGTTTTTT
>TRBV25-1|NA|TRBJ1-6|NA
CASSESRGDRSPLHF
TGTGCCAGCAGTGAAAGCCGGGGGGACCGTTCACCCCTCCACTTT
>TRBV5-1|NA|TRBJ2-5|NA
CASSGGMVQETQYF
TGCGCCAGCAGCGGGGGGATGGTACAAGAGACCCAGTACTTC
>TRBV19|once|TRBJ1-6|NA
CASQRRDGSSYNSPLHF
TGTGCCAGTCAGAGGCGGGACGGCAGCTCCTATAATTCACCCCTCCACTTT
>TRBV27|NA|TRBJ1-5|NA
CASRPGGSNQPQHF
TGTGCCAGCAGACCCGGGGGATCCAATCAGCCCCAGCATTTT
>TRBV11-1|once|TRBJ2-7|TRBD1
CASSLTGGLHEQYF
TGTGCCAGCAGCTTGACAGGGGGCCTCCACGAGCAGTACTTC
>TRBV5-4|NA|TRBJ2-2|NA
CASSLGANTGELFF
TGTGCCAGCAGCTTGGGGGCGAACACCGGGGAGCTGTTTTTT
>TRBV7-9|NA|TRBJ1-2|NA
CASSLAAGYGYTF
TGTGCCAGCAGCTTAGCCGCAGGGTATGGCTACACCTTC
>TRBV14|NA|TRBJ1-2|NA
CASSQAISRSYGYTF
TGTGCCAGCAGCCAAGCCATCAGTAGGAGCTATGGCTACACCTTC
>TRBV21-1|NA|TRBJ1-2|NA
CASSRTVDYGYTF
TGTGCCAGCAGCAGGACAGTCGACTATGGCTACACCTTC
>TRBV6-5|NA|TRBJ2-3|TRBD2
CTAQKLAGGTDTQYF
TGTACCGCACAAAAGCTAGCGGGGGGCACAGATACGCAGTATTTT
>TRBV11-2|NA|TRBJ2-3|NA
CASRGVVDTQYF
TGTGCCAGCCGGGGAGTGGTGGATACGCAGTATTTT
>TRBV11-1|NA|TRBJ2-5|TRBD1
CASSLGTVQETQYF
TGTGCCAGCAGCTTGGGGACAGTTCAAGAGACCCAGTACTTC
>TRBV10-3|NA|TRBJ2-3|NA
CAISWDSTDTQYF
TGTGCCATCAGTTGGGACTCCACAGATACGCAGTATTTT
>TRBV4-1|NA|TRBJ1-6|NA
CASSPIGRLRSVSPGTLHF
TGCGCCAGCAGCCCCATTGGACGCCTAAGGTCGGTTTCCCCTGGGACCCTCCACTTT
>TRBV11-1|NA|TRBJ2-1|NA
CASSLRRSAYNEQFF
TGTGCCAGCAGCTTGCGCCGGTCTGCCTACAATGAGCAGTTCTTC
>TRBV5-1|NA|TRBJ2-1|NA
CASSLERTLYNEQFF
TGCGCCAGCAGCTTGGAGCGGACCCTCTACAATGAGCAGTTCTTC
>TRBV19|few|TRBJ1-5|NA
CASSIQDVPYSNQPQHF
TGTGCCAGTAGTATCCAGGACGTCCCTTATAGCAATCAGCCCCAGCATTTT
>TRBV7-8|NA|TRBJ2-1|NA
CASSLVRTYNEQFF
TGTGCCAGCAGCTTAGTCCGAACCTACAATGAGCAGTTCTTC
>TRBV25-1|NA|TRBJ2-5|TRBD2
CASSDSAGGMTQYF
TGTGCCAGCAGTGATTCAGCGGGAGGGATGACCCAGTACTTC
>TRBV6-5|NA|TRBJ1-5|NA
CASSYSAGLNQPQHF
TGTGCCAGCAGTTACTCTGCGGGGCTCAATCAGCCCCAGCATTTT